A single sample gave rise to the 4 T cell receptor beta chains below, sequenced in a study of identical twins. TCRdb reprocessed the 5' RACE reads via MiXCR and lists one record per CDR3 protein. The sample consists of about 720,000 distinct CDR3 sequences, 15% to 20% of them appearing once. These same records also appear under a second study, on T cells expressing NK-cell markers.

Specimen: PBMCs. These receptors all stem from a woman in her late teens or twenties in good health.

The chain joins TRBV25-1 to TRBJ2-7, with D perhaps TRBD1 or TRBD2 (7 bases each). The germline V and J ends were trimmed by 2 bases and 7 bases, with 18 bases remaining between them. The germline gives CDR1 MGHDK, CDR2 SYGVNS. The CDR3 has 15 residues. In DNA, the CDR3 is TGTGCCAGCAGTGAAGGGAGGGGGCGCTTAGGAGAGCAGTACTTC. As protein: CASSEGRGRLGEQYF.

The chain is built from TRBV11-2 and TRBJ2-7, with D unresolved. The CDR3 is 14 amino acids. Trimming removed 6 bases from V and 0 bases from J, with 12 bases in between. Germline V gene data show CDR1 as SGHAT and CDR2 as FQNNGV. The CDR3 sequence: CASSSNRASYEQYF. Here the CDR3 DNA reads TGTGCCAGCAGTTCGAATCGGGCCTCCTACGAGCAGTACTTC.

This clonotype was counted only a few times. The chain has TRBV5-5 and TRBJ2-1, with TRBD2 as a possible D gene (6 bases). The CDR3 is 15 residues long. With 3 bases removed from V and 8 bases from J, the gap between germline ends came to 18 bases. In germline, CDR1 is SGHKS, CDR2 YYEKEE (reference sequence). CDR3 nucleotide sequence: TGTGCCAGCAGCTCCTTCGGGGGAACAAGGGATGAGCAGTTCTTC. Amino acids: CASSSFGGTRDEQFF.

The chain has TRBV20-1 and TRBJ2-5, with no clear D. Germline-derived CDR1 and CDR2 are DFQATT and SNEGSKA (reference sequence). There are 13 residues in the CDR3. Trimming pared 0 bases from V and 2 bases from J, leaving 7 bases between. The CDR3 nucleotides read TGCAGTGCTAGAGAGGTTCAGCAAGAGACCCAGTACTTC. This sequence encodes CSAREVQQETQYF.